This is a list of T cell receptor beta chains from one sample in a study of human T cells and chemical hapten exposure. TCRdb reanalysed the RACE reads using MiXCR and keeps one entry per CDR3 protein. The sample yields about 60,000 distinct CDR3 sequences, around 10% seen once. The starting material was whole blood, obtained in connection with sensitization to the hapten diphenylcyclopropenone (DPC). The receptors were sampled from a woman aged 40 to 49 with alopecia areata. Some clones in this sample may be carry-over from other donors' samples. CDR3s include the opening cysteine and the closing phenylalanine or tryptophan. Each record gives: V gene, clone size, CDR3 length, J gene, D gene, CDR3 DNA, CDR3 protein. The D gene is left open where the match is weak. The size entry is marked missing in some rows and otherwise reads once, few, many or a size class.

TRBV7-2	few	17	TRBJ2-5	TRBD2	TGTGCCAGCAGCTTAGACTCTAGCGGGAGTTTTAAAGAGACCCAGTACTTC	CASSLDSSGSFKETQYF
TRBV30	many	14	TRBJ1-2	TRBD1	TGTGCCTCCCCAGGACAGGGGGCGATCTATGGCTACACCTTC	CASPGQGAIYGYTF
TRBV12-3/TRBV12-4	-	12	TRBJ2-7	-	TGTGCCAGCAGTGCCTCACTGGGGAAGCAGTACTTC	CASSASLGKQYF
TRBV6-1	many	14	TRBJ2-1	TRBD2	TGTGCCAGCAGCCCTTCGGCGGGAGGTCGCGAGCAGTTCTTC	CASSPSAGGREQFF
TRBV11-2	many	16	TRBJ2-3	TRBD2	TGTGCCAGCAGCAGCCGGGCGGGAGGGCGTGTGGATACGCAGTATTTT	CASSSRAGGRVDTQYF
TRBV7-2	few	14	TRBJ2-1	-	TGTGCCAGCAGCCGAGTAGGTCTTATGGGTGAGCAGTTCTTC	CASSRVGLMGEQFF
TRBV12-5	few	14	TRBJ1-2	-	TGTGCTAGTGGTTTTAGAGGGGGTGACTATGGCTACACCTTC	CASGFRGGDYGYTF
TRBV7-6	-	13	TRBJ1-5	-	TGTGCCAGCAGCCCCCGGGCCAATCAGCCCCAGCATTTT	CASSPRANQPQHF
TRBV4-3	many	13	TRBJ1-2	-	TGCGCCAGCAGCCAAGACGGTGTCTATGGCTACACCTTC	CASSQDGVYGYTF
TRBV29-1	many	12	TRBJ2-7	TRBD1	TGCAGCGCTAGACAGGGAACCTACGAGCAGTACTTC	CSARQGTYEQYF